This TCR beta chain was retrieved from a study of ipilimumab plus nivolumab after autologous stem cell transplantation. Study summary: The DLBCL group included primary refractory and relapsed cases.

Ipilimumab, 1 mg/kg, started 14 to 28 days after autologous transplant. Trimming took off 1 base at V and 4 bases at J, with 23 bases between the two ends. The germline gives CDR1 SGDLS, CDR2 YYNGEE. CDR3 length: 18 amino acids. Assay: immunoSEQ multiplex PCR; the TCRdb copy retains only in-frame clones and omits some. The data hold 20,000 to 25,000 clones, with roughly 70% observed a single time. This chain links TRBV9 with TRBJ1-1; D is undetermined. The sample here was PBMCs, taken in a trial of ipilimumab plus nivolumab as post-transplant consolidation. The receptor's source is a male donor with diffuse large B-cell lymphoma. Here the CDR3 reads CASSVSFRGGERATEAFF. The CDR3 nucleotides read TGTGCCAGCAGCGTATCCTTCCGGGGAGGCGAAAGGGCCACTGAAGCTTTCTTT.